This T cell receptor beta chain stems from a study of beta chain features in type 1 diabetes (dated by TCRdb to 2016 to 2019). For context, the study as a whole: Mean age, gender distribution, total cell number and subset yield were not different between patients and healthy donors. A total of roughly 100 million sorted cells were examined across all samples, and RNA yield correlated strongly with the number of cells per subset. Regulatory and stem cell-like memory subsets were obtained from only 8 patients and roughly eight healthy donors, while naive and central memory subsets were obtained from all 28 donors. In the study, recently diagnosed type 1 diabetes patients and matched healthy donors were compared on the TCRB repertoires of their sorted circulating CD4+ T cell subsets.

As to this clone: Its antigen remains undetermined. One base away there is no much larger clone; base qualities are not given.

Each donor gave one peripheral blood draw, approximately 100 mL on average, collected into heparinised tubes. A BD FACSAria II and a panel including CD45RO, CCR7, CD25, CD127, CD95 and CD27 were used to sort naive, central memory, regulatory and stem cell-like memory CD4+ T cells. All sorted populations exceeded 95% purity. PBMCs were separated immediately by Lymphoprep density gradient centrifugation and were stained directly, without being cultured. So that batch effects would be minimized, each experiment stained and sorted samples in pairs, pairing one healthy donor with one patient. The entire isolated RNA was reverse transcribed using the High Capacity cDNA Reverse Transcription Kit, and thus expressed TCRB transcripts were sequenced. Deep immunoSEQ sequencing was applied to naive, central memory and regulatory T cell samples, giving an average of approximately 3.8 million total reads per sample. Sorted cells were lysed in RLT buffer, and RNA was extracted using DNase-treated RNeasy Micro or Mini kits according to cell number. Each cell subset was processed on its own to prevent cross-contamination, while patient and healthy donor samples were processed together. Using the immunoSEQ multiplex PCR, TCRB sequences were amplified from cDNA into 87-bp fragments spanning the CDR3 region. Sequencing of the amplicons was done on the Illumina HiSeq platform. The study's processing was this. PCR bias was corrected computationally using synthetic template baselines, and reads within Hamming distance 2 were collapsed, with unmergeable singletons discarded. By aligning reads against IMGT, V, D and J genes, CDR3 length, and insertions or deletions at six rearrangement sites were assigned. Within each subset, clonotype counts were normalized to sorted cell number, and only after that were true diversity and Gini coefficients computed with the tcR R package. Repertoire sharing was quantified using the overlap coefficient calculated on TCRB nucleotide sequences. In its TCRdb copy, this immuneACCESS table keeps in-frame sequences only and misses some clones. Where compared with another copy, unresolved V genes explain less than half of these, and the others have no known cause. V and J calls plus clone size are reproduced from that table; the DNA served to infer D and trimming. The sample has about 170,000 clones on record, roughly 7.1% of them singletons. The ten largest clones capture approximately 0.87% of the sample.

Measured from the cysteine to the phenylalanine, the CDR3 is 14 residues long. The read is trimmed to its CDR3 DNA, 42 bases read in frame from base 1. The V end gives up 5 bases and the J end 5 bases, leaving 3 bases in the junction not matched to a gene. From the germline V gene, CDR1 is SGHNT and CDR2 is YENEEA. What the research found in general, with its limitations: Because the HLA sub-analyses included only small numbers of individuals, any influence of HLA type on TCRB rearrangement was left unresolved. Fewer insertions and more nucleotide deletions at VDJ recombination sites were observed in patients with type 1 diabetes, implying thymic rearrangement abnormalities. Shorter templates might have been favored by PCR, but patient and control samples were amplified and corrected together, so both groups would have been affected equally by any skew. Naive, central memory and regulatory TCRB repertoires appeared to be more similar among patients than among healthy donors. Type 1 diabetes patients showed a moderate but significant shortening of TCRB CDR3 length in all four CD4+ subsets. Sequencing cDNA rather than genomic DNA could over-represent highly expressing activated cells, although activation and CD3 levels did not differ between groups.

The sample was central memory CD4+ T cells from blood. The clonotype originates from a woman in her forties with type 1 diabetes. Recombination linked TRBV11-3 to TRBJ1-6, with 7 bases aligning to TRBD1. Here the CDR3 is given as CASSRDSNNSPLHF. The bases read TGTGCCAGCAGCCGGGACAGTAATAATTCACCCCTCCACTTT. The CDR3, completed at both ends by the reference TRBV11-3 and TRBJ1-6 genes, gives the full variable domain EAGVVQSPRYKIIEKKQPVAFWCNPISGHNTLYWYLQNLGQGPELLIRYENEEAVDDSQLPKDRFSAERLKGVDSTLKIQPAELGDSAVYLCASSRDSNNSPLHFGNGTRLTVT.